The 6 T cell receptor beta chains reported below all come from one sample, sequenced in a study of cytomegalovirus exposure and HLA in healthy donors. PCR employed 60 Vbeta and 13 Jbeta primers. Method: immunoSEQ multiplex PCR; TCRdb's copy keeps in-frame clones and lacks some. The data hold tens of thousands of clones, with 65% to 85% observed a single time. What was sequenced was PBMCs. All receptors come from a woman aged 25 to 39 in good health and CMV-seronegative.

This clone was found a few times. This chain joins TRBV7-8 and TRBJ1-5; 8 bases match TRBD1. Trimming at V came to 5 bases and at J to 5 bases, leaving 5 bases not matched to a gene. The CDR3 has 14 residues. Looked up from germline, CDR1 is SGHVS and CDR2 is FQNEAQ. CDR3 amino acids: CASSGGTGYQPQHF. In nucleotides, the CDR3 is TGTGCCAGCAGCGGAGGGACAGGCTATCAGCCCCAGCATTTT.

In its sample, this clone was seen a few times. This chain uses TRBV20-1 with TRBJ1-2; 10 bases agree with TRBD1. The V and J ends lost 2 bases and 12 bases, in that order; junction bases with no gene match: 3. This CDR3 region has 11 residues. Germline-derived CDR1 and CDR2 are DFQATT and SNEGSKA (reference sequence). The DNA for the CDR3 is TGCAGTGCTAGATCCGACAGGGGGCACACCTTC. Protein sequence: CSARSDRGHTF.

The chain uses TRBV11-3 and TRBJ1-3, with TRBD1 matching over 10 bases. V shed 8 bases, J shed 4 bases, and the junction held 5 bases outside the gene matches. The CDR3 is made up of 14 amino acids. Per the germline V gene, CDR1 is SGHNT and CDR2 is YENEEA. For the CDR3, the DNA is TGTGCCAGCGGGGACAGGGGAGAGGGAAACACCATATATTTT. As protein: CASGDRGEGNTIYF. The variable domain in full, completed from reference TRBV11-3 and TRBJ1-3, reads EAGVVQSPRYKIIEKKQPVAFWCNPISGHNTLYWYLQNLGQGPELLIRYENEEAVDDSQLPKDRFSAERLKGVDSTLKIQPAELGDSAVYLCASGDRGEGNTIYFGEGSWLTVV.

This rearrangement joins TRBV27 to TRBJ1-5; perhaps TRBD1 as D (6 bases). Germline V CDR1 and CDR2: MNHEY, SMNVEV (reference sequence). The CDR3 consists of 14 residues. Trimming removed 7 bases from V and 2 bases from J, with 12 bases in between. This chain's CDR3 is CASKSGQGNQPQHF. CDR3 sequence (DNA): TGTGCCAGCAAGTCGGGACAAGGCAATCAGCCCCAGCATTTT.

This chain links TRBV7-6 with TRBJ1-1, with a tentative D call TRBD1 (6 bases). The length of the CDR3 is 14 residues. Per the germline V gene, CDR1 is SGHVS and CDR2 is FNYEAQ. V lost 2 bases and J lost 2, with 9 bases in between. This CDR3 is CASSLRGANTEAFF. Here the CDR3 DNA reads TGTGCCAGCAGCTTACGGGGGGCAAACACTGAAGCTTTCTTT.

This chain links TRBV11-3 with TRBJ2-3; weak D call: TRBD1 (5 bases). Looked up from germline, CDR1 is SGHNT and CDR2 is YENEEA. V was cut by 3 bases and J by 8 bases, with 9 bases left in between. CDR3 size: 12 residues. This chain's CDR3 is CASSLGPGTQYF. The CDR3 bases are TGTGCCAGCAGCTTGGGGCCGGGTACGCAGTATTTT.